The T cell receptor (beta chain) under discussion was sequenced for a study of T cell responses to AZD1222 COVID-19 vaccine. On the study more broadly: Whether given at about 4 or about 12 weeks, second doses were pooled.

CDR1 and CDR2 (germline): LNHDA, SQIVND (reference sequence). The ends were cut back, 7 bases at V and 5 bases at J, with 17 bases in the middle. The CDR3 runs 14 residues. Here immunoSEQ multiplex PCR was the method, and the copy in TCRdb shows in-frame clones only, minus some. Of under 70,000 clones in the sample, 88% were seen once. The origin of this receptor is an adult in good health. The sample in question was peripheral blood, obtained on day 0 of AZD1222 vaccination. This chain uses TRBV19 with TRBJ1-1, with a possible D match to TRBD1 (6 bases). This chain's CDR3 is CASTLGQGRTEAFF. In DNA form, the CDR3 reads TGTGCCAGTACCCTGGGGCAGGGGAGGACTGAAGCTTTCTTT.